Each of the 2 T cell receptor beta chains below was sequenced from the same sample in a study of T cell responses to AZD1222 COVID-19 vaccine. Sequenced by immunoSEQ multiplex PCR; TCRdb stores in-frame clones only, minus some. The sample holds about 260,000 clones; 85% to 95% are singletons and the top ten take roughly 0.5%. The starting material was peripheral blood, obtained on day 0 of AZD1222 vaccination. The receptors here all came from an adult in good health.

The V call is TRBV28, the J call TRBJ2-7, with 7 bases lining up with TRBD2. Germline CDR1 MDHEN, CDR2 SYDVKM. The CDR3 has 13 amino acids. The junction had 11 bases not matched to a gene; V was cut back by 8 bases and J by 7 bases. This chain's CDR3 is CASVREWGGEQYF. Written as DNA, the CDR3 is TGTGCCAGCGTCCGGGAGTGGGGGGGAGAGCAGTACTTC.

CDR3 sequence: CASSLVGNTEAFF. The CDR3 region has the DNA TGTGCCAGCAGCTTAGTGGGGAACACTGAAGCTTTCTTT. V is TRBV7-8 and J is TRBJ1-1; D is unclear. Trimming left V 1 base short and J 1 base short, with 4 bases between. There are 13 residues in the CDR3. Germline V lookup: CDR1 SGHVS, CDR2 FQNEAQ.